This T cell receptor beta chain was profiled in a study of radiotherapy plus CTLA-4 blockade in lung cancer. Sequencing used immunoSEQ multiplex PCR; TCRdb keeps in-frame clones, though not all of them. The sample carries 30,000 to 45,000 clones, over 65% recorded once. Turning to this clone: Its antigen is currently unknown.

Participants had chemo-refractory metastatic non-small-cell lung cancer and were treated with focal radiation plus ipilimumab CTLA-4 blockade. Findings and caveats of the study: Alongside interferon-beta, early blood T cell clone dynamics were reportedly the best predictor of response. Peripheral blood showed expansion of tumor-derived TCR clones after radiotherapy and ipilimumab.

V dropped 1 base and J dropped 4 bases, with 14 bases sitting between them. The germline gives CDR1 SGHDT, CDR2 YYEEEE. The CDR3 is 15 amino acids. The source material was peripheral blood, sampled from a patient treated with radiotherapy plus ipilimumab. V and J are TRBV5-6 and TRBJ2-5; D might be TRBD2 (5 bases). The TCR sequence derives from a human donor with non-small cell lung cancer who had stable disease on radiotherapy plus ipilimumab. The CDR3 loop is CASSLNTGEGETQYF. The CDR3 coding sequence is TGTGCCAGCAGCTTGAATACCGGGGAAGGAGAGACCCAGTACTTC.